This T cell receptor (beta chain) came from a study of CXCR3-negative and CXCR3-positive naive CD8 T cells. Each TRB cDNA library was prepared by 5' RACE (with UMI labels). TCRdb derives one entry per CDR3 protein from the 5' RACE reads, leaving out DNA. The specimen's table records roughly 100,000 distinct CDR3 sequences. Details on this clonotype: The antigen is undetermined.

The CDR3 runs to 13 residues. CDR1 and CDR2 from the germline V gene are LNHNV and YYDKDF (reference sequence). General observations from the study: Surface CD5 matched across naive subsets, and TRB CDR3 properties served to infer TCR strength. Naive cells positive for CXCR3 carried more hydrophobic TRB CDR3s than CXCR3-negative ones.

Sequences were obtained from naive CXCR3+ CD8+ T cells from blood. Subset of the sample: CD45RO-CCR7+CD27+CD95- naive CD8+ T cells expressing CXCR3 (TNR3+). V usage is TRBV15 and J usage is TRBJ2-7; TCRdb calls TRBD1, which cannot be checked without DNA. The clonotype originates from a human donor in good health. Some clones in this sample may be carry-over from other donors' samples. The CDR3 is CATSSPGDSEQYF.